The present T cell receptor beta chain was sequenced within a study of blood T cell repertoires in COVID-19. About the research overall: Specimens from acute and convalescent COVID-19 originated in the United States, Italy and Spain. Sources were T cells, B-cell-depleted T cells, or PBMCs; the material itself was cDNA or gDNA.

With 4 bases removed from V and 2 bases from J, the gap between germline ends came to 4 bases. From germline, CDR1 is LGHDT and CDR2 YNNKEL (reference sequence). The length of the CDR3 is 12 residues. Per the study methods: Nucleated cell number was recorded as an estimate derived from reference gene primer amplification. Sequenced by immunoSEQ multiplex PCR; TCRdb stores in-frame clones only, minus some. The V and J calls and clone size were taken over from that table, and D and trimming were inferred from the DNA. The repertoire holds 300,000 to 450,000 clones, with 85% as singletons. Sequencing was done on a sample of peripheral blood. The chain combines TRBV3-1 (or the pseudogene TRBV3-2) with TRBJ2-3; D is uncertain. The sequence derives from a young woman with acute or convalescent COVID-19. The DNA of the CDR3 is TGTGCCAGCAGCCCTTCCACAGATACGCAGTATTTT. This codes for CASSPSTDTQYF.